These T cell receptor beta chains were read from a single sample in a study of a mutant IDH1 vaccine in newly diagnosed glioma. TCRdb keeps only in-frame clones here, not all; method: immunoSEQ multiplex PCR. The sample records around 26,000 clones, around four fifths being singletons. These receptors have no identified antigens. Sequences were derived from PBMCs, sampled from a glioma patient whose treatment included an IDH1 peptide vaccine. Receptors originate from a man aged 30 to 45 with glioma. CDR3s include the opening cysteine and the closing phenylalanine or tryptophan. D genes are given only for firm matches. The listing skips clone size in some rows; elsewhere it reads once, few, many or a size class.

>TRBJ2-5|NA|TRBV5-5|NA
TGTGCCAGCAGCTCTCCAAGGCCCCGAGGCGAGACCCAGTACTTC
CASSSPRPRGETQYF
>TRBJ2-5|NA|TRBV18|NA
TGTGCCAGCTCACCATTACAAGGGGACCCTAGGGTGGAGACCCAGTACTTC
CASSPLQGDPRVETQYF
>TRBJ1-4|TRBD1|TRBV7-6|NA
TGTGCCAGCAGCCAGGGACAGGCAGCAACTAATGAAAAACTGTTTTTT
CASSQGQAATNEKLFF
>TRBJ2-1|NA|TRBV27|few
TGTGCCAGCAGTTTAAACTTTTACAATGAGCAGTTCTTC
CASSLNFYNEQFF
>TRBJ1-4|NA|TRBV5-6|NA
TGTGCCAGCAGCTTCAGGGGTAGGGATGAAAAACTGTTTTTT
CASSFRGRDEKLFF
>TRBJ1-2|TRBD1|TRBV2|NA
TGTGCCAGCAAGGACAGGATAGATGGCTATTGCACCTTC
CASKDRIDGYCTF
>TRBJ2-7|TRBD1|TRBV6-1|NA
TGTGCCAGCAGTGAAAAGGCAGGGACAGGTCACTCCGAGCAGTACTTC
CASSEKAGTGHSEQYF
>TRBJ2-7|NA|TRBV10-1|NA
TGCGCCAGAATAGCGTGCTACGAGCAGTACTTC
CARIACYEQYF
>TRBJ2-3|NA|TRBV7-6|NA
TGTGCCAGCAGCAAAGGACAGCGCGATACGCAGTATTTT
CASSKGQRDTQYF
>TRBJ2-1|NA|TRBV10-3|NA
TGTGCCATCAGGACAGGCGGGGGTTCTAATGAGCAGTTCTTC
CAIRTGGGSNEQFF
>TRBJ1-2|NA|TRBV4-1|NA
TGCGCCAGCAGCCAAGACCCCCGGAGCGGCAGTCTCCTGAACTATGGCTACACCTTC
CASSQDPRSGSLLNYGYTF
>TRBJ2-3|NA|TRBV5-1|NA
TGCGCCAGCAGCTTTGCGCGACAGGGCACAGATACGCAGTATTTT
CASSFARQGTDTQYF
>TRBJ2-7|NA|TRBV15|NA
TGTGCCACCAGCCAGGGTTCTTACGAGCAGTACTTC
CATSQGSYEQYF
>TRBJ1-2|NA|TRBV6-5|NA
TGTGCCAGCAGCCCCGGGACCCTCTATGGCTACACCTTC
CASSPGTLYGYTF
>TRBJ2-6|TRBD1|TRBV28|NA
TGTGCCAGCAGTCCGCTCGACAGGGGCACCCCTGGGGCCAACGTCCTGACTTTC
CASSPLDRGTPGANVLTF
>TRBJ1-2|TRBD1|TRBV5-6|NA
TGTGCCAGCAGCTTGGCCAGGGGGGCAACTCCTAACTATGGCTACACCTTC
CASSLARGATPNYGYTF
>TRBJ1-1|NA|TRBV18|NA
TGTGCCAGCTCACCGCGGCCTCGACGGGCTAACACTGAAGCTTTCTTT
CASSPRPRRANTEAFF
>TRBJ1-2|NA|TRBV30|once
TGTGCCTGGATCCCAGGGGCGCGCTATGGCTACACCTTC
CAWIPGARYGYTF
>TRBJ2-1|NA|TRBV2|NA
TGTGCCAGCGGGGGACGGGGGCGCGACAATGAGCAGTTCTTC
CASGGRGRDNEQFF
>TRBJ1-5|NA|TRBV7-7|few
TGTGCCAGCAGCTTGGGGTTGGACGATAGCAATCAGCCCCAGCATTTT
CASSLGLDDSNQPQHF
>TRBJ1-1|NA|TRBV30|NA
TGTGCCGGCGGGATAAACACTGAAGCTTTCTTT
CAGGINTEAFF
>TRBJ1-4|NA|TRBV10-3|NA
TGTGCCATCAGTGTGGACAACTCTAATGAAAAACTGTTTTTT
CAISVDNSNEKLFF
>TRBJ2-1|NA|TRBV5-4|NA
TGTGCCAGCAGCCTTCGAAATGAGCAGTTCTTC
CASSLRNEQFF
>TRBJ1-4|NA|TRBV2|NA
TGTGCCATTCCCTGGGGCGGCAGGGACGATGAAAAACTGTTTTTT
CAIPWGGRDDEKLFF
>TRBJ1-4|NA|TRBV21-1|NA
TGTGCCAGCCCAGGGTCTCCGGAAGAAAAACTGTTTTTT
CASPGSPEEKLFF
>TRBJ1-2|NA|TRBV6-5|NA
TGTGCCAGCAGTTACTCTAGGCGGGACTATGGCTACACCTTC
CASSYSRRDYGYTF
>TRBJ2-7|NA|TRBV5-4|NA
TGTGCCAGCAGCTTGGGGGCTAGCTTCGACGAGCAGTACTTC
CASSLGASFDEQYF
>TRBJ1-4|NA|TRBV4-1|NA
TGCGCCAGCAGTGAACCCGGGACAAGGAAAAGAAAACTGTTTTTT
CASSEPGTRKRKLFF
>TRBJ1-2|TRBD1|TRBV5-4|once
TGTGCCAGCAGCGAGGAAACAGGGGTCGATGGCTACACCTTC
CASSEETGVDGYTF
>TRBJ1-4|NA|TRBV2|NA
TGTGCCAGCAGTGAAACAGCAACTAATGAAAAACTGTTTTTT
CASSETATNEKLFF
>TRBJ1-5|TRBD1|TRBV7-2|NA
TGTGCCAGCAGCTCTCACAGGGGTAGCAATCAGCCCCAGCATTTT
CASSSHRGSNQPQHF
>TRBJ1-1|NA|TRBV9|few
TGTGCCAGCAGCGTAGGGTATTTGGGACTGAACACTGAAGCTTTCTTT
CASSVGYLGLNTEAFF
>TRBJ2-7|TRBD1|TRBV19|NA
TGTGCCACGGGGGACAGGGGTGCCTCCTACGAGCAGTACTTC
CATGDRGASYEQYF
>TRBJ2-7|NA|TRBV7-9|NA
TGTGCCAGCAGCTTCTCCCAAGACTACGAGCAGTACTTC
CASSFSQDYEQYF
>TRBJ1-4|NA|TRBV15|NA
TGTGCCACCTCCCCATGGGGGGGTTCTAATGAAAAACTGTTTTTT
CATSPWGGSNEKLFF
>TRBJ2-3|TRBD1|TRBV2|NA
TGTGCCAGCAGGGGGGGACAGGGCGGCACAGATACGCAGTATTTT
CASRGGQGGTDTQYF
>TRBJ1-1|NA|TRBV29-1|few
TGCAGCGTCAGTGGACCGCTGAACACTGAAGCTTTCTTT
CSVSGPLNTEAFF
>TRBJ1-2|NA|TRBV6-5|NA
TGTGCCAGCAGTGGAGACAGGCTCTCCAACTATGGCTACACCTTC
CASSGDRLSNYGYTF
>TRBJ2-1|NA|TRBV27|NA
TGTGCCAGCAGTTCGACAGGAGGTGAGCAGTTCTTC
CASSSTGGEQFF
>TRBJ1-2|NA|TRBV28|NA
TGTGCCAGCAGCCGAGAGTACGGCTACACCTTC
CASSREYGYTF
>TRBJ2-2|NA|TRBV5-6|NA
TGTGCCAGCAGCTTCAGGGTGGACCCTCGGGTGCTGTTTTTT
CASSFRVDPRVLFF
>TRBJ2-7|NA|TRBV11-2|NA
TGTGCCAGCAGCCCAGGAGCGGTCCAGGAATACGAGCAGTACTTC
CASSPGAVQEYEQYF